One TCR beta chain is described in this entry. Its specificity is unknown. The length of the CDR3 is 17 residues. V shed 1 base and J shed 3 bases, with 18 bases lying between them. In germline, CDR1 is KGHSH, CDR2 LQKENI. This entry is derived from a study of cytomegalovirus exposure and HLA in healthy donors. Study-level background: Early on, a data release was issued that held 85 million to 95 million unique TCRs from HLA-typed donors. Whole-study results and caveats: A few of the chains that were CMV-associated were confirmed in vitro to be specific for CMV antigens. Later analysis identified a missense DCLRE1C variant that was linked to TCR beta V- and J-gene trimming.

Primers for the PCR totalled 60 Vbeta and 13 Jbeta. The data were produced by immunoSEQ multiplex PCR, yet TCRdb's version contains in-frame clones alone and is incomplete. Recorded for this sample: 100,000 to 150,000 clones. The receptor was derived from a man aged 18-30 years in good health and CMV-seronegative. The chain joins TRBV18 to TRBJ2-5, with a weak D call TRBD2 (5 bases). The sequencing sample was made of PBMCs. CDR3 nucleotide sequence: TGTGCCAGCTCACCACGGCCTTCCCCGGGGTGGGAAGAGACCCAGTACTTC. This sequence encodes CASSPRPSPGWEETQYF.